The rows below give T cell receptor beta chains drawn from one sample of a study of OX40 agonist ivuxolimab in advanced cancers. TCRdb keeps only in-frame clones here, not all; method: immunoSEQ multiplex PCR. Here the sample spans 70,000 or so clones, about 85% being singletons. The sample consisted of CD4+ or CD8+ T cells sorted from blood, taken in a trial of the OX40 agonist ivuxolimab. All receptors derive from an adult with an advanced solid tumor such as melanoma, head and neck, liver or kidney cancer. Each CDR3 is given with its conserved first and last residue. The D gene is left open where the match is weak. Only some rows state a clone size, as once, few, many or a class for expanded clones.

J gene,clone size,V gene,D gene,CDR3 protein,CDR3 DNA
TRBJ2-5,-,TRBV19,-,CASSIPGLRPETQYF,TGTGCCAGTAGTATCCCCGGACTACGTCCGGAGACCCAGTACTTC
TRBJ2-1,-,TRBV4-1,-,CASSQDPIGGEQFF,TGCGCCAGCAGCCAAGACCCGATAGGTGGTGAGCAGTTCTTC
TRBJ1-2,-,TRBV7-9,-,CASSLMGNGYTF,TGTGCCAGCAGCTTAATGGGGAATGGCTACACCTTC
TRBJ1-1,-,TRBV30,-,CAWSPPGRRNTEAFF,TGTGCCTGGAGTCCCCCGGGACGGAGGAACACTGAAGCTTTCTTT
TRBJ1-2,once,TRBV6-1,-,CASRTSGLLYGYTF,TGTGCCAGCAGGACATCGGGACTCCTTTATGGCTACACCTTC
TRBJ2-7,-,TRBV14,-,CASSHDLGEQYF,TGTGCCAGCAGCCACGATTTGGGGGAGCAGTACTTC
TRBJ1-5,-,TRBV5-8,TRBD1,CASSPPGGGSQPQHF,TGTGCCAGCAGCCCCCCAGGGGGGGGCAGTCAGCCCCAGCATTTT
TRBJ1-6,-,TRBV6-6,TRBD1,CASRKGGSPLHF,TGTGCCAGCAGAAAAGGGGGCTCACCCCTCCACTTT
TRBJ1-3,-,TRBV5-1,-,CASSLGSGNTIYF,TGCGCCAGCAGCTTGGGTAGTGGAAACACCATATATTTT
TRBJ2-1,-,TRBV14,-,CASSQVYEQFF,TGTGCCAGCAGCCAAGTCTATGAGCAGTTCTTC
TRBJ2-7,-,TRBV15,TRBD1,CATSRDRQYEQYF,TGTGCCACCAGCCGGGACAGGCAATACGAGCAGTACTTC
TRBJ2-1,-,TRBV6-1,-,CASSEGFRLYNEQFF,TGTGCCAGCAGTGAAGGGTTCCGATTGTACAATGAGCAGTTCTTC
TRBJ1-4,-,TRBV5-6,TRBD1,CASSLAGQGEKLFF,TGTGCCAGCAGCTTGGCGGGACAGGGGGAAAAACTGTTTTTT
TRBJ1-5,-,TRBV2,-,CARRDGGGGRQPQHF,TGTGCCCGCAGGGACGGGGGCGGGGGGCGGCAGCCCCAGCATTTT
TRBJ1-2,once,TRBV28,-,CASSPAQGYHGYTF,TGTGCCAGCAGTCCCGCCCAAGGGTATCATGGCTACACCTTC
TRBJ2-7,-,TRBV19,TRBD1,CASRTIGQGGYEQYF,TGTGCCAGTAGGACTATTGGACAGGGAGGCTACGAGCAGTACTTC
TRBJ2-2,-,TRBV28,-,CATTENTGELFF,TGTGCCACGACAGAGAACACCGGGGAGCTGTTTTTT
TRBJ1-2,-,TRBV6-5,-,CASRDPRTSNYGYTF,TGTGCCAGCAGGGACCCGAGGACTTCTAACTATGGCTACACCTTC
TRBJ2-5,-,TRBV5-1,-,CASSLGARGGETQYF,TGCGCCAGCAGCTTGGGGGCCCGGGGCGGAGAGACCCAGTACTTC
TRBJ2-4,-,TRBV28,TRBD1,CASRGQFLRVAKNIQYF,TGTGCCAGCAGGGGACAGTTTCTCAGAGTAGCCAAAAACATTCAGTACTTC
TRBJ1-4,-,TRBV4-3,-,CASSQVFEATNEKLFF,TGCGCCAGCAGCCAAGTCTTCGAGGCAACTAATGAAAAACTGTTTTTT
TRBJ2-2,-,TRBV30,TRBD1,CAWRDRGRGTGELFF,TGTGCCTGGAGGGACAGGGGGCGCGGCACCGGGGAGCTGTTTTTT
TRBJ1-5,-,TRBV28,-,CASRLPGEGQPQHF,TGTGCCAGCAGACTACCTGGAGAAGGTCAGCCCCAGCATTTT
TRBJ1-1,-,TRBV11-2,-,CASSLDPGALGAFF,TGTGCCAGCAGCTTAGATCCAGGAGCCCTAGGGGCTTTCTTT
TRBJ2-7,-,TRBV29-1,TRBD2,CSARGAGVGEQYF,TGCAGCGCCCGAGGGGCGGGAGTTGGCGAGCAGTACTTC
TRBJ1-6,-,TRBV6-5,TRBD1,CASSYSDREANSPLHF,TGTGCCAGCAGTTACTCGGACAGGGAGGCTAATTCACCCCTCCACTTT
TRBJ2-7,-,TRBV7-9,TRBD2,CASSLIAGSAYEQYF,TGTGCCAGCAGCTTGATAGCGGGATCTGCCTACGAGCAGTACTTC
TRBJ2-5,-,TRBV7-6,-,CASSLVNSWGETQYF,TGTGCCAGCAGCTTAGTTAACTCCTGGGGAGAGACCCAGTACTTC
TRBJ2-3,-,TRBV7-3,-,CASSYQSVRTQYF,TGTGCCAGCAGCTACCAGTCGGTCCGGACGCAGTATTTT
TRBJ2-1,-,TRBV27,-,CASSFLGGMGFDEQFF,TGTGCCAGCAGTTTTTTGGGCGGGATGGGCTTTGATGAGCAGTTCTTC
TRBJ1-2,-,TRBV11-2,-,CASSPDSYGYTF,TGTGCCAGCAGCCCGGACAGTTATGGCTACACCTTC
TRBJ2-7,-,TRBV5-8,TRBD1,CASSFQGQGAREQYF,TGTGCCAGCAGCTTCCAGGGACAGGGGGCGCGGGAGCAGTACTTC
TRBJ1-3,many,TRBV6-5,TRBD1,CASSYDREDGNTIYF,TGTGCCAGCAGTTACGACAGGGAGGACGGAAACACCATATATTTT
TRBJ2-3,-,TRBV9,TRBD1,CASSVGDRGQDTQYF,TGTGCCAGCAGCGTAGGGGACAGGGGACAAGATACGCAGTATTTT
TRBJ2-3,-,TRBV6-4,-,CASSPDTDTQYF,TGTGCCAGCAGTCCCGATACAGATACGCAGTATTTT
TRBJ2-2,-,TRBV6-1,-,CASVPGANTGELFF,TGTGCCAGCGTTCCAGGGGCGAACACCGGGGAGCTGTTTTTT
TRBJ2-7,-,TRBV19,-,CASSIPAGREQYF,TGTGCCAGTAGTATTCCGGCGGGTCGAGAGCAGTACTTC
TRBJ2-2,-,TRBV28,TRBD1,CASRNVGQGASGELFF,TGTGCCAGCAGGAATGTGGGACAGGGGGCATCAGGGGAGCTGTTTTTT
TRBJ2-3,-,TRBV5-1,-,CASSLAGLTDTQYF,TGCGCCAGCAGCTTGGCGGGATTAACAGATACGCAGTATTTT
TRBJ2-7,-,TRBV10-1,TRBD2,CASSEIGGANEQYF,TGCGCCAGCAGTGAAATCGGGGGGGCAAACGAGCAGTACTTC
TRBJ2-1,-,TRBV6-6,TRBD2,CASSYHVGRSYNEQFF,TGTGCCAGCAGTTACCACGTCGGGAGGTCCTACAATGAGCAGTTCTTC
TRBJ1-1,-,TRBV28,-,CAIKRGLNTEAFF,TGTGCCATAAAGCGGGGGCTGAACACTGAAGCTTTCTTT
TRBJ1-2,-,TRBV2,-,CASRGLANYGYTF,TGTGCCAGCAGGGGGCTAGCTAACTATGGCTACACCTTC
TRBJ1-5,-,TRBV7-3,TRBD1,CASSRDRVLYQPQHF,TGTGCCAGCAGCCGAGACAGGGTTTTATATCAGCCCCAGCATTTT
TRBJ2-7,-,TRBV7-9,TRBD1,CASSFSGTGGEQYF,TGTGCCAGCAGCTTTTCCGGGACAGGGGGCGAGCAGTACTTC
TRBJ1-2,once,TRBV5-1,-,CASTATVGYGYTF,TGCGCCAGCACGGCCACAGTGGGCTATGGCTACACCTTC
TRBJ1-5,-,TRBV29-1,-,CSVRTGHLSNQPQHF,TGCAGCGTGCGGACGGGACACCTTAGCAATCAGCCCCAGCATTTT
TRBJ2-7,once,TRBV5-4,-,CASSQGQVGSYEQYF,TGTGCCAGCAGCCAGGGGCAGGTGGGCTCCTACGAGCAGTACTTC
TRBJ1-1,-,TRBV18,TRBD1,CASSPGQATEAFF,TGTGCCAGCTCACCGGGACAGGCGACTGAAGCTTTCTTT
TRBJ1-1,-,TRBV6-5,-,CASRREPNTEAFF,TGTGCCAGCAGGAGGGAACCGAACACTGAAGCTTTCTTT
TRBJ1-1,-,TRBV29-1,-,CSATGQYTEAFF,TGCAGCGCCACCGGACAGTACACTGAAGCTTTCTTT
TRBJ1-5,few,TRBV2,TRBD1,CASRKGANQPQHF,TGTGCCAGCAGGAAGGGGGCAAATCAGCCCCAGCATTTT
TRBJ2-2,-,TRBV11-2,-,CASSLEMDHGGELFF,TGTGCCAGCAGCTTAGAAATGGATCATGGCGGGGAGCTGTTTTTT
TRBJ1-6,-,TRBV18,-,CASSPVSGGSLHF,TGTGCCAGCTCACCAGTCTCAGGAGGTTCCCTCCACTTT
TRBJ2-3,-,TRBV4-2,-,CASSQGGGPDTQYF,TGTGCCAGCAGCCAAGGGGGGGGGCCGGATACGCAGTATTTT